A single sample is the source of the 11 T cell receptor beta chains below, sequenced in a study of OX40 agonist ivuxolimab in advanced cancers. The protocol used for the library was the immunoSEQ multiplex PCR assay. This is the immuneACCESS table as TCRdb keeps it, with only in-frame sequences that have V and J called. A part of the clones is gone; compared with another copy, unresolved V genes explain less than half, and the rest is unexplained. The sample data list roughly 76,000 clones, and about four fifths of these were observed just once. The ten most abundant clones make up 20% to 25% of the sample. Sequences were derived from CD4+ or CD8+ T cells sorted from blood, sampled in a trial of the OX40 agonist ivuxolimab. The receptors come from an adult with an advanced solid tumor such as melanoma, head and neck, liver or kidney cancer.

The chain combines TRBV18 with TRBJ1-1, with 7 bases aligning to TRBD1. CDR3 length: 13 residues. With 4 bases clipped from V and 1 base from J, the junction kept 0 bases outside the gene matches. Germline lookup yields CDR1 KGHSH and CDR2 LQKENI. CDR3 in amino acids: CASSRDRNTEAFF. CDR3 nucleotides: TGTGCCAGCTCACGGGACAGGAACACTGAAGCTTTCTTT.

This sequence joins TRBV7-6 and TRBJ1-3; D unresolved. This CDR3 region has 15 residues. The ends were cut back, 1 base at V and 3 bases at J, with 10 bases in the middle. Germline V CDR1 and CDR2: SGHVS, FNYEAQ. CDR3 bases: TGTGCCAGCAGCTTAGACAGCTCCCTTGGAAACACCATATATTTT. Its protein product is CASSLDSSLGNTIYF. The complete variable domain, with remaining parts taken from reference TRBV7-6 and TRBJ1-3, reads GAGVSQSPRYKVTKRGQDVALRCDPISGHVSLYWYRQALGQGPEFLTYFNYEAQQDKSGLPNDRFSAERPEGSISTLTIQRTEQRDSAMYRCASSLDSSLGNTIYFGEGSWLTVV.

The rearrangement links TRBV2 to TRBJ2-3, with a possible D match to TRBD2 (7 bases). V lost 7 bases and J lost 6, with 14 bases in between. The CDR3 spans 13 residues. Germline V gives CDR1 SNHLY, CDR2 FYNNEI. The CDR3 is CASKGGVGDTQYF. The CDR3 DNA sequence: TGTGCCAGCAAGGGGGGGGTAGGGGATACGCAGTATTTT.

Only a few counts were recorded for this clone. In DNA, the CDR3 is TGCGCCAGCAGCCCGGGACTAGCGTACGAGCAGTACTTC. Translating gives CASSPGLAYEQYF. V usage is TRBV10-1 and J usage is TRBJ2-7, with 10 bases fitting TRBD2. Germline loops: CDR1 WNHNN, CDR2 SYGVQD (reference sequence). After removal of 6 bases from V and 4 bases from J, the junction contained 3 bases not matched to a gene. The CDR3 totals 13 residues.

The chain links TRBV11-2 to TRBJ1-2, with D uncertain. CDR1 is SGHAT and CDR2 is FQNNGV in the germline V gene. V was cut by 5 bases and J by 2 bases, with 9 bases left in between. The CDR3 is made up of 13 amino acids. The CDR3 protein is CASSVGVNYGYTF. CDR3 bases: TGTGCCAGCAGCGTCGGCGTCAACTATGGCTACACCTTC.

The chain combines TRBV14 with TRBJ2-1; 9 nucleotides align to TRBD2. Germline V CDR1 and CDR2: SGHDN, FVKESK. V trimming: 0 bases; J trimming: 4 bases; junction bases outside the gene matches: 4. This CDR3 is built from 16 residues. Here the CDR3 reads CASSQEASGRYNEQFF. The CDR3 nucleotides read TGTGCCAGCAGCCAAGAGGCCAGCGGGAGGTACAATGAGCAGTTCTTC. The full variable domain, in which reference TRBV14 and TRBJ2-1 provide the parts outside the CDR3, is EAGVTQFPSHSVIEKGQTVTLRCDPISGHDNLYWYRRVMGKEIKFLLHFVKESKQDESGMPNNRFLAERTGGTYSTLKVQPAELEDSGVYFCASSQEASGRYNEQFFGPGTRLTVL.

This clone was recorded a few times. V is TRBV6-1 and J is TRBJ1-1; possibly TRBD1 for D (6 bases). Germline V gives CDR1 MNHNS, CDR2 SASEGT. The CDR3 has 12 residues. V lost 10 bases, J lost 4 bases, and 13 bases lay in between. DNA of the CDR3: TGTGCCACCACAGGGTACGGCACTGAAGCTTTCTTT. Translated: CATTGYGTEAFF.

This clone has just a few counts. The rearrangement uses TRBV4-2 and TRBJ2-7, with 12 bases aligning to TRBD2. Germline-derived CDR1 and CDR2 are LGHNA and YNFKEQ. The CDR3 is 18 residues long. With V trimmed by 1 base and J by 12 bases, 19 bases remained unmatched. The CDR3 spells CASSQGQIPGLAGGRTYF. In DNA form, the CDR3 reads TGTGCCAGCAGCCAAGGACAAATACCGGGACTAGCGGGTGGTAGGACGTACTTC.

The CDR3 nucleotides read TGTGCCAGTAGCCTCCGCGGCGGGCAGGCCCTATCCTACGAGCAGTACTTC. Translation gives CASSLRGGQALSYEQYF. This rearrangement joins TRBV19 to TRBJ2-5; D might be TRBD2 (5 bases). The J call may be mistaken, given a closer DNA end match to TRBJ2-7. The CDR3 spans 17 residues. The germline V gene has CDR1 LNHDA and CDR2 SQIVND (reference sequence).

This chain links TRBV2 with TRBJ1-2; 7 bases fit TRBD1. Germline V lookup: CDR1 SNHLY, CDR2 FYNNEI. CDR3 length: 15 residues. V trimming: 2 bases; J trimming: 6 bases; junction bases outside the gene matches: 9. CDR3 in amino acids: CASSELVQGVDGYTF. CDR3 sequence (DNA): TGTGCCAGCAGTGAATTGGTGCAGGGGGTGGATGGCTACACCTTC.

The rearrangement uses TRBV29-1 and TRBJ2-7; D perhaps matches TRBD1 (6 bases). Between the trimmed V and J ends, which lost 1 base and 5 bases, there was a span of 18 bases. Germline lookup yields CDR1 SQVTM and CDR2 ANQGSEA. The length of the CDR3 is 15 residues. CDR3 nucleotide sequence: TGCAGCGTTGAAGCCCCCCGGTCGGACAGCCACGAGCAGTACTTC. Protein product: CSVEAPRSDSHEQYF.